The clone carrying this TCR beta chain was observed at least ten times. Its antigen is undetermined. This entry belongs to a study of T cell repertoires in cytomegalovirus infection. In the study overall: Both a matching HLA type and CMV infection were indicated by public TCR beta signatures. Notes on the study in general: People with CMV and the relevant HLA were identified by cumulative public TCR beta family frequency.

Looked up from germline, CDR1 is SGHTA and CDR2 is FQGNSA. V lost 2 bases to trimming and J lost 5 bases, with 16 bases between them. CDR3 size: 17 residues. TCRdb used MiXCR to reprocess the reads, holding one entry per CDR3 protein. Among under 300,000 distinct CDR3 sequences, less than 25% were seen once, and the ten largest hold approximately 20%. The receptor comes from a human donor in good health (CMV status not recorded). Some clones in this sample may be carry-over from other donors' samples. The chain carries TRBV7-2 and TRBJ1-6; a weak D match, TRBD1 (5 bases). This sample comprised cultured PBMCs, obtained from culture after CMV antigen stimulation. The CDR3 reads CASSLPALGVDNSPLHF. CDR3 nucleotides: TGTGCCAGCAGCTTACCCGCTTTGGGGGTAGATAATTCACCCCTCCACTTT.